The subject of this entry is one TCR beta chain. Its antigen is undetermined. Each CDR3 protein gets one entry after TCRdb re-called the reads with MiXCR. This table holds hundreds of thousands of distinct CDR3 sequences, approximately 22% found once. This specimen comes from a study of T cell repertoires in cytomegalovirus infection. About the research overall: Through public TCR beta signatures, both CMV infection and matching HLA type were indicated. Study-level findings and limits: Across the ex vivo response, the dominant clonotypes were HLA-C-restricted CMV-specific TCR beta clonotypes.

Germline-derived CDR1 and CDR2 are SNHLY and FYNNEI. This CDR3 contains 11 residues. Trimming shortened V by 10 bases and J by 7 bases, and 13 bases separated the two germline ends. The chain has TRBV2 and TRBJ1-2; no definite D call. The receptor was isolated from a human donor in good health (CMV status not recorded). Some clones in this sample may be carry-over from other donors' samples. Material for sequencing was CD8+ T cells from PBMCs. The CDR3 nucleotides are TGTGCCACGAAGGGTGGACTTGGCTACACCTTC. This sequence encodes CATKGGLGYTF.